This T cell receptor (beta chain) was captured in a study of CD8+ T cells in alopecia areata. Study as a whole: The drug, oral tofacitinib, was given to treated patients at 5 to 10 mg twice daily. Study conclusions and caveats: Clarity of TCR sharing across patients fell short of that in mice, possibly HLA-related.

This clone was detected only a few times. No antigen is known for it. Other DNA sequences in this sample translate to the same CDR3. Sequencing used cDNA as its template, made by extracting RNA and reverse transcribing it. Method: immunoSEQ multiplex PCR; TCRdb's copy keeps in-frame clones and lacks some. The sample carries approximately 180,000 clones, 67% recorded once. The receptor comes from a human donor with alopecia areata. The source material was CD8+ T cells sorted from blood, sampled at week 0.

CDR3 nucleotide sequence: TGCGCCAGCGATCACTCTCATCTCGTCCGGTATGCGTGGCAGTACTTC. This encodes CASDHSHLVRYAWQYF. J is TRBJ2-7 and V is TRBV23-1; D is undetermined. TRBV23-1 is assigned to the ORF class and has an uncertain function. This CDR3 has 16 residues. Trimming pared 8 bases from V and 9 bases from J, leaving 29 bases between.